A single sample is the source of the 30 T cell receptor beta chains below, sequenced in a study of shared T cell receptors in the human thymus. The assay was immunoSEQ multiplex PCR, and TCRdb's table has in-frame clones only and misses some. Of about 380,000 clones listed, roughly 94% are singletons. Sequenced material: thymocytes. The receptors come from a human donor.

The chain links TRBV10-3 to TRBJ1-3; D is possibly TRBD1 (5 bases). The V and J ends lost 1 base and 2 bases respectively, with 12 bases between them. Per germline, CDR1 ENHRY and CDR2 SYGVKD. This CDR3 comprises 16 residues. DNA of the CDR3: TGTGCCATCAGTGAGTGCCGGGACGTCCCTGGAAACACCATATATTTT. It translates to CAISECRDVPGNTIYF.

The gene calls are TRBV5-1 and TRBJ1-2, with unresolved D. Germline lookup yields CDR1 SGHRS and CDR2 YFSETQ. The V end lost 0 bases, the J end lost 7 bases, and 13 bases lay between the germline ends. CDR3 length: 14 amino acids. The CDR3 nucleotides read TGCGCCAGCAGCTTGGAATCCGGGCCGGCTGGCTACACCTTC. Translating gives CASSLESGPAGYTF. Based on the CDR3 plus reference TRBV5-1 and TRBJ1-2, the full variable domain is KAGVTQTPRYLIKTRGQQVTLSCSPISGHRSVSWYQQTPGQGLQFLFEYFSETQRNKGNFPGRFSGRQFSNSRSEMNVSTLELGDSALYLCASSLESGPAGYTFGSGTRLTVV.

The gene calls are TRBV4-3 and TRBJ2-1; the D call may be TRBD1 or TRBD2 (6 bases each). Germline assignment: CDR1 LGHNA and CDR2 YSLEER. V shed 1 base and J shed 0 bases, with 13 bases lying between them. The CDR3 length is 17 residues. In DNA, the CDR3 is TGCGCCAGCAGCCAAGTCGGAGGGGGAAGCTCCTACAATGAGCAGTTCTTC. This translates into CASSQVGGGSSYNEQFF.

This chain joins TRBV28 and TRBJ2-5, with 7 bases fitting TRBD1. This CDR3 spans 17 amino acids. The V gene's germline CDR1 is MDHEN and CDR2 SYDVKM. With 2 bases clipped from V and 2 bases from J, the junction kept 11 bases outside the gene matches. The CDR3 region is CASSLGSGTAVQETQYF. CDR3 DNA sequence: TGTGCCAGCAGTTTAGGGTCCGGGACAGCCGTACAAGAGACCCAGTACTTC. The entire variable domain, with the rest obtained from reference TRBV28 and TRBJ2-5, is as follows: DVKVTQSSRYLVKRTGEKVFLECVQDMDHENMFWYRQDPGLGLRLIYFSYDVKMKEKGDIPEGYSVSREKKERFSLILESASTNQTSMYLCASSLGSGTAVQETQYFGPGTRLLVL.

The chain carries TRBV30 and TRBJ2-5, with 8 bases matching TRBD2. The CDR3 covers 13 residues. The germline V gene encodes CDR1 GTSNPN and CDR2 SVGIG (reference sequence). V trimming: 4 bases; J trimming: 5 bases; junction bases outside the gene matches: 6. The CDR3 region has the DNA TGTGCCTGGACCGGGAGGGGTGGGGAGACCCAGTACTTC. Residues: CAWTGRGGETQYF. Looking up the rest from reference TRBV30 and TRBJ2-5 gives the full variable domain: SQTIHQWPATLVQPVGSPLSLECTVEGTSNPNLYWYRQAAGRGLQLLFYSVGIGQISSEVPQNLSASRPQDRQFILSSKKLLLSDSGFYLCAWTGRGGETQYFGPGTRLLVL.

This chain links TRBV5-8 with TRBJ2-3; possible D gene TRBD2, 6 bases. CDR1 and CDR2 (germline): SGHTS, YDEGEE. The CDR3 is 12 amino acids. The germline V and J ends were trimmed by 3 bases and 7 bases, with 9 bases remaining between them. The CDR3 loop is CASSSEGYTQYF. The CDR3 DNA reads TGTGCCAGCAGCTCGGAGGGATATACGCAGTATTTT. The full variable domain, with the rest looked up from reference TRBV5-8 and TRBJ2-3, is EAGVTQSPTHLIKTRGQQATLRCSPISGHTSVYWYQQALGLGLQFLLWYDEGEERNRGNFPPRFSGRQFPNYSSELNVNALELEDSALYLCASSSEGYTQYFGPGTRLTVL.

The chain uses TRBV25-1 and TRBJ1-3, with D maybe TRBD1 (5 bases). This CDR3 has 13 residues. V lost 3 bases, J lost 8 bases, and 11 bases lay in between. Germline CDR1 is MGHDK and CDR2 is SYGVNS. This chain's CDR3 is CASSDGAVDTIYF. In DNA, the CDR3 is TGTGCCAGCAGTGATGGGGCGGTAGACACCATATATTTT.

The V gene is TRBV6-5, the J gene TRBJ1-5; D ambiguous. The CDR3 loop spans 14 amino acids. CDR1 and CDR2 (germline): MNHEY, SVGAGI. The V and J ends lost 0 bases and 2 bases respectively, with 5 bases between them. Here the CDR3 reads CASSYSSGNQPQHF. The DNA for the CDR3 is TGTGCCAGCAGTTACTCGAGCGGCAATCAGCCCCAGCATTTT.

The chain links TRBV15 to TRBJ1-6, with TRBD1 as a possible D gene (6 bases). Germline CDR1 LNHNV, CDR2 YYDKDF (reference sequence). Trimming removed 6 bases from V and 10 bases from J, with 19 bases in between. CDR3 size: 15 residues. CDR3 amino acids: CATSGATGLGSPLHF. CDR3 DNA sequence: TGTGCCACCAGTGGGGCCACAGGGCTAGGGTCACCCCTCCACTTT.

CDR3 sequence reads: CASSLSDRLSNQPQHF. For the CDR3, the DNA is TGTGCCAGCAGCTTAAGCGACAGGTTGAGCAATCAGCCCCAGCATTTT. The chain carries TRBV7-2 and TRBJ1-5; the D gene is possibly TRBD1 (6 bases). The germline CDR1 and CDR2 sequences are SGHTA and FQGNSA. The CDR3 totals 16 residues. With 2 bases removed from V and 1 base from J, the gap between germline ends came to 12 bases.

The chain has TRBV6-1 and TRBJ2-7; weak D call: TRBD2 (6 bases). There are 15 residues in the CDR3. CDR1 and CDR2 from the germline V gene are MNHNS and SASEGT. Trimming cost V 0 bases and J 3 bases, with 12 bases left between them. DNA of the CDR3: TGTGCCAGCAGTGAAGCGGGCGGGAACGTCTACGAGCAGTACTTC. Translated, it gives CASSEAGGNVYEQYF.

The chain carries TRBV27 and TRBJ2-7; D may correspond to TRBD1 or TRBD2 (5 bases each). Trimming removed 2 bases at V and 4 bases at J, with 24 bases between. This CDR3 has 18 residues. In germline, CDR1 is MNHEY, CDR2 SMNVEV (reference sequence). CDR3 in DNA: TGTGCCAGCAGTTTAAGTGGTCGAGGGACCTCGGGCCCATACGAGCAGTACTTC. As protein: CASSLSGRGTSGPYEQYF.

The chain combines TRBV9 with TRBJ2-2; D may be TRBD2 (5 bases). CDR3 length: 17 amino acids. The V gene's germline CDR1 is SGDLS and CDR2 YYNGEE. The V gene lost 4 bases and the J gene lost 5 bases, with 21 bases spanning the gap. The CDR3 region has the DNA TGTGCCAGCAGCCCCACAAGGCAGCGTTGGAGGACCGGGGAGCTGTTTTTT. As protein: CASSPTRQRWRTGELFF. The full variable domain, rest sourced from reference TRBV9 and TRBJ2-2, is DSGVTQTPKHLITATGQRVTLRCSPRSGDLSVYWYQQSLDQGLQFLIQYYNGEERAKGNILERFSAQQFPDLHSELNLSSLELGDSALYFCASSPTRQRWRTGELFFGEGSRLTVL.

This clone was seen a single time. The J gene is TRBJ1-1, the V gene TRBV6-5; D is ambiguous. Trimming took 2 bases from V and 6 from J, leaving 4 bases between them. The CDR3 has 11 amino acids. The germline CDR1 and CDR2 sequences are MNHEY and SVGAGI. The CDR3 region is CASSYGPEAFF. DNA of the CDR3: TGTGCCAGCAGTTACGGACCTGAAGCTTTCTTT.

The rearrangement links TRBV28 to TRBJ1-5; D is possibly TRBD1 (6 bases). CDR1 is MDHEN, CDR2 SYDVKM, per germline. CDR3 length equals 18 residues. Deletions cut 3 bases from V and 3 bases from J, with 21 bases between. Here the CDR3 reads CASSFPPAPWTANQPQHF. The CDR3 DNA reads TGTGCCAGCAGTTTCCCACCCGCTCCTTGGACAGCCAATCAGCCCCAGCATTTT.

The chain recombines TRBV27 with TRBJ1-2; D remains ambiguous. V lost 8 bases to trimming and J lost 6 bases, with 19 bases between them. CDR3 length equals 14 residues. The V gene's germline CDR1 is MNHEY and CDR2 SMNVEV (reference sequence). Here the CDR3 reads CASGPPGSPNGYTF. The CDR3 region has the DNA TGTGCCAGCGGACCCCCTGGGTCGCCCAATGGCTACACCTTC.

This chain links TRBV27 with TRBJ1-2; 7 bases align to TRBD1. The CDR3 is 13 residues long. Trimming cost V 5 bases and J 7 bases; bases outside gene matches: 7. The germline CDR1 and CDR2 sequences are MNHEY and SMNVEV (reference sequence). DNA of the CDR3: TGTGCCAGCAGTCCCGGGACAGCCCCTGGCTACACCTTC. As protein: CASSPGTAPGYTF.

The chain joins TRBV6-5 to TRBJ1-4; D is possibly TRBD1 (5 bases). The length of the CDR3 is 15 residues. Germline CDR1 is MNHEY and CDR2 is SVGAGI. V was cut by 4 bases and J by 8 bases, with 17 bases left in between. In nucleotides, the CDR3 is TGTGCCAGCAGTTCCGACACTGGGGGTCGGGAAAAACTGTTTTTT. Translated: CASSSDTGGREKLFF.

The rearrangement joins TRBV7-2 to TRBJ2-7; TRBD1 matches at 9 bases. Unmatched junction bases numbered 4, after V lost 2 bases and J lost 5 bases. Germline CDR1 reads SGHTA; CDR2 reads FQGNSA. CDR3 size: 14 residues. The CDR3 DNA reads as TGTGCCAGCAGCTTAACTCGGGACAGGGACGAGCAGTACTTC. Protein sequence: CASSLTRDRDEQYF.

The V gene is TRBV19, the J gene TRBJ1-1; D uncertain. This CDR3 region has 12 residues. Trimming pared 6 bases from V and 3 bases from J, leaving 8 bases between. In germline, CDR1 is LNHDA, CDR2 SQIVND (reference sequence). The CDR3 DNA is TGTGCCAGTAGAACGGGGTACACTGAAGCTTTCTTT. It codes for CASRTGYTEAFF. Complete variable domain (other parts from reference TRBV19 and TRBJ1-1): DGGITQSPKYLFRKEGQNVTLSCEQNLNHDAMYWYRQDPGQGLRLIYYSQIVNDFQKGDIAEGYSVSREKKESFPLTVTSAQKNPTAFYLCASRTGYTEAFFGQGTRLTVV.

The V and J genes are TRBV18 and TRBJ1-2; D ambiguous. The CDR3 extends over 16 amino acids. CDR1 and CDR2 (germline): KGHSH, LQKENI. The germline V and J ends were trimmed by 3 bases and 10 bases, with 24 bases remaining between them. The CDR3 loop is CASSPIEAPIRFAYTF. The CDR3 DNA reads as TGTGCCAGCTCACCCATAGAGGCACCCATTCGTTTTGCCTACACCTTC.

This rearrangement joins TRBV18 to TRBJ2-7, with D perhaps TRBD2 (6 bases). The CDR3 runs 15 residues. Germline V gene sequence: CDR1 KGHSH, CDR2 LQKENI. The V end lost 2 bases, the J end lost 3 bases, and 14 bases lay between the germline ends. The DNA of the CDR3 is TGTGCCAGCTCACCAAAGCCGGGACTTAACTACGAGCAGTACTTC. It encodes CASSPKPGLNYEQYF.

The count of this clone is one. The chain recombines TRBV5-1 with TRBJ2-3; D possibly corresponds to TRBD2 (6 bases). CDR1 SGHRS and CDR2 YFSETQ come from the germline V gene. The V end was cut by 0 bases, the J end by 3 bases, with 14 bases between. CDR3 length: 16 amino acids. The CDR3 spells CASSLESGTGTDTQYF. Here the CDR3 DNA reads TGCGCCAGCAGCTTGGAGTCTGGGACTGGGACAGATACGCAGTATTTT.

The chain uses TRBV9 and TRBJ1-2, with unresolved D. The CDR3 totals 15 residues. From germline, CDR1 is SGDLS and CDR2 YYNGEE. Deletions cut 0 bases from V and 0 bases from J, with 9 bases between. DNA for the CDR3: TGTGCCAGCAGCGTAGCTAGGACTACTAACTATGGCTACACCTTC. Translation: CASSVARTTNYGYTF.

V usage is TRBV27 and J usage is TRBJ2-1, with D unclear. The CDR3 totals 14 residues. Trimming stripped 3 bases from V and 7 bases from J, with 13 bases between. Germline V lookup: CDR1 MNHEY, CDR2 SMNVEV (reference sequence). In DNA, the CDR3 is TGTGCCAGCAGTTTTGTCGCGACTTCTAATGAGCAGTTCTTC. Amino acid sequence: CASSFVATSNEQFF.

CDR3 sequence reads: CASSLDFQETQYF. The CDR3 DNA reads TGTGCCAGCAGCTTAGACTTTCAAGAGACCCAGTACTTC. This rearrangement joins TRBV7-2 to TRBJ2-5, with no clear D. Trimming pared 1 base from V and 2 bases from J, leaving 5 bases between. The CDR3 consists of 13 residues. CDR1 and CDR2 from the germline V gene are SGHTA and FQGNSA.

The chain is built from TRBV5-1 and TRBJ2-1; unclear D gene. CDR3 length: 12 residues. Trimming removed 4 bases from V and 4 bases from J, with 6 bases in between. Looked up from germline, CDR1 is SGHRS and CDR2 is YFSETQ. This chain's CDR3 is CASSPSYNEQFF. In DNA, the CDR3 is TGCGCCAGCAGCCCCAGTTACAATGAGCAGTTCTTC.

The DNA of the CDR3 is TGTGCCAGCAGTCAAGCGGGGGAAAGGGAGCAGTACTTC. It codes for CASSQAGEREQYF. This chain connects TRBV27 to TRBJ2-7; 8 bases match TRBD2. Losses at the gene ends were 5 bases for V and 7 bases for J; bases not matched to a gene: 7. This CDR3 region has 13 residues. The germline V gene encodes CDR1 MNHEY and CDR2 SMNVEV (reference sequence).

A note on this clone: At one of its ends the junction is not consistent with the germline gene, which may arise from a read error. The chain employs TRBV11-3 and TRBJ2-1, with 8 bases fitting TRBD1. Germline CDR1 reads SGHNT; CDR2 reads YENEEA. CDR3 length: 15 residues. This chain's CDR3 is CASSPWGTGGARPVF. CDR3 bases: TGTGCCAGCAGCCCATGGGGGACAGGTGGTGCCAGGCCAGTCTTC. The full variable domain, completed using reference TRBV11-3 and TRBJ2-1, is EAGVVQSPRYKIIEKKQPVAFWCNPISGHNTLYWYLQNLGQGPELLIRYENEEAVDDSQLPKDRFSAERLKGVDSTLKIQPAELGDSAVYLCASSPWGTGGARPVFGPGTRLTVL.

The chain has TRBV28 and TRBJ2-5; no definite D call. The germline gives CDR1 MDHEN, CDR2 SYDVKM. V was pared by 2 bases and J by 5 bases, with 12 bases between. The CDR3 is made up of 14 amino acids. The CDR3 bases are TGTGCCAGCAGTTTAGATAGGCAGAGGGAGACCCAGTACTTC. As protein: CASSLDRQRETQYF.